Below, 30 T cell receptor beta chains from the same sample are listed, as sequenced in a study of shared clonotypes between healthy human individuals. CD45RO negativity and positive selection for CCR7 defined naive CD8 cells, a population that excluded terminally differentiated effector memory CD45RA+ cells. Assay used: immunoSEQ multiplex PCR; TCRdb lists only in-frame clones, some missing. Among around 2,000,000 clones listed, under 95% were seen once. The sample consisted of naive CD8+ T cells from PBMCs. The receptor set was obtained from a man aged 18 to 30 in good health. Some clones in this sample may be carry-over from other donors' samples.

The rearrangement uses TRBV12-5 and TRBJ1-2; TRBD1 is a possible D gene (6 bases). Trimming took off 6 bases at V and 6 bases at J, with 26 bases between the two ends. The CDR3 contains 17 residues. Germline V gene lookup returns CDR1 LGHNT and CDR2 FRNRAP. The CDR3 coding sequence is TGTGCTAGTGGGCTCACAACCGTAACAGGGAGATCTGATGGCTACACCTTC. It specifies CASGLTTVTGRSDGYTF. The full variable domain, its missing parts supplied by reference TRBV12-5 and TRBJ1-2, is DARVTQTPRHKVTEMGQEVTMRCQPILGHNTVFWYRQTMMQGLELLAYFRNRAPLDDSGMPKDRFSAEMPDATLATLKIQPSEPRDSAVYFCASGLTTVTGRSDGYTFGSGTRLTVV.

V is TRBV4-3 and J is TRBJ2-2, with a tentative D call TRBD2 (6 bases). Trimming cost V 2 bases and J 5 bases, with 12 bases left between them. Germline assignment: CDR1 LGHNA and CDR2 YSLEER. This CDR3 has 15 amino acids. The CDR3 region is CASSQYAGRTGELFF. In nucleotides, the CDR3 is TGCGCCAGCAGCCAATACGCGGGACGGACCGGGGAGCTGTTTTTT.

V usage is TRBV5-6 and J usage is TRBJ2-7, with a weak D call TRBD1 (5 bases). Germline CDR1 is SGHDT and CDR2 is YYEEEE. The CDR3 runs 11 residues. Deletions cut 4 bases from V and 9 bases from J, with 11 bases between. The CDR3 here is CASSARGTQYF. The CDR3 DNA reads TGTGCCAGCAGCGCTAGGGGAACGCAGTACTTC.

This clone was found once. The same CDR3 arises from other DNA sequences in this sample as well. V is TRBV9 and J is TRBJ2-7; 11 positions match TRBD2. The CDR3 length is 16 residues. V shed 2 bases and J 4 bases; nucleotides not matched to a gene: 8. Germline V CDR1 and CDR2: SGDLS, YYNGEE. CDR3 amino acids: CASSVGSGTSGYEQYF. The CDR3 DNA reads TGTGCCAGCAGCGTCGGTTCCGGGACTAGCGGATACGAGCAGTACTTC.

J is TRBJ1-4 and V is TRBV5-4, with no clear D. CDR1 and CDR2 from the germline V gene are SGHNT and YYREEE (reference sequence). V was pared by 0 bases and J by 7 bases, with 10 bases between. This CDR3 comprises 14 residues. The CDR3 DNA reads TGTGCCAGCAGCTTGGATCGGGCGGGTGAAAAACTGTTTTTT. Translation gives CASSLDRAGEKLFF.

Here the CDR3 DNA reads TGCAGCGCCCCCCTAAGGGAGGGGCGGTTCGGAGAGACCCAGTACTTC. It codes for CSAPLREGRFGETQYF. This chain links TRBV29-1 with TRBJ2-5; TRBD2 agrees at 7 bases. The germline gives CDR1 SQVTM, CDR2 ANQGSEA. The CDR3 contains 16 residues. V shed 7 bases, J shed 4 bases, and the junction held 18 bases outside the gene matches.

The chain is built from TRBV9 and TRBJ1-2; 9 bases align to TRBD1. This CDR3 region has 16 residues. From germline, CDR1 is SGDLS and CDR2 YYNGEE. V was clipped by 4 bases and J by 4 bases; unmatched bases: 11. For the CDR3, the DNA is TGTGCCAGCAGCCAACGGACAGGGGTTGATTCCTATGGCTACACCTTC. It translates to CASSQRTGVDSYGYTF.

The chain uses TRBV10-3 and TRBJ1-5; D gene unclear. The germline V and J ends were trimmed by 2 bases and 0 bases, with 8 bases remaining between them. The CDR3 runs to 15 residues. Per germline, CDR1 ENHRY and CDR2 SYGVKD. The CDR3 protein is CAISEGEYSNQPQHF. The CDR3 nucleotides read TGTGCCATCAGTGAGGGAGAATATAGCAATCAGCCCCAGCATTTT.

This chain connects TRBV6-1 to TRBJ2-7; 9 nucleotides agree with TRBD1. CDR1 is MNHNS and CDR2 is SASEGT in the germline V gene. CDR3 length equals 10 residues. CDR3 region: CGTGVYEQYF. In DNA form, the CDR3 reads TGTGGGACAGGGGTCTACGAGCAGTACTTC.

V and J are TRBV27 and TRBJ2-7; a weak D match, TRBD2 (6 bases). The CDR3 consists of 14 residues. V lost 6 bases and J 3 bases, leaving 15 bases between the germline ends. Germline values: CDR1 MNHEY, CDR2 SMNVEV (reference sequence). CDR3 loop: CASSRIGDFYEQYF. The DNA for the CDR3 is TGTGCCAGCAGCCGTATCGGGGACTTCTACGAGCAGTACTTC.

The chain couples TRBV7-9 to TRBJ1-3; 8 nucleotides align to TRBD1. Germline lookup yields CDR1 SEHNR and CDR2 FQNEAQ (reference sequence). The CDR3 contains 14 residues. Unmatched junction bases numbered 6, after V lost 5 bases and J lost 6 bases. For the CDR3, the DNA is TGTGCCAGCAGCACGGGACAGGTTTTAAACACCATATATTTT. Residues: CASSTGQVLNTIYF.

The rearrangement links TRBV14 to TRBJ2-5; the D gene is possibly TRBD2 (6 bases). The CDR3 length is 17 residues. With 0 bases removed from V and 3 bases from J, the gap between germline ends came to 17 bases. The germline V gene encodes CDR1 SGHDN and CDR2 FVKESK. The CDR3 sequence is CASSQDLGWGVEETQYF. CDR3 nucleotides: TGTGCCAGCAGCCAAGATCTAGGCTGGGGGGTGGAAGAGACCCAGTACTTC.

The rearrangement links TRBV10-1 to TRBJ2-2; D is unresolved. This CDR3 region has 12 residues. Trimming stripped 8 bases from V and 7 bases from J, with 11 bases between. The germline V gene has CDR1 WNHNN and CDR2 SYGVQD (reference sequence). The CDR3 is CASSTIYGELFF. CDR3 nucleotide sequence: TGCGCCAGCTCTACTATTTACGGGGAGCTGTTTTTT.

The chain combines TRBV19 with TRBJ1-1; weak D call: TRBD1 (5 bases). Germline CDR1 is LNHDA and CDR2 is SQIVND (reference sequence). Trimming cost V 0 bases and J 0 bases, with 11 bases left between them. CDR3 length: 16 amino acids. The CDR3: CASSIDSGRLNTEAFF. The CDR3 DNA is TGTGCCAGTAGTATAGATTCGGGGCGGCTGAACACTGAAGCTTTCTTT.

J is TRBJ2-7 and V is TRBV7-2; D is possibly TRBD2 (5 bases). Trimming left V 6 bases short and J 6 bases short, with 15 bases between. The CDR3 extends over 13 amino acids. CDR1 is SGHTA, CDR2 FQGNSA, per germline. The CDR3 region is CASRPGSAGEQYF. In DNA form, the CDR3 reads TGTGCCAGCAGACCAGGATCCGCGGGCGAGCAGTACTTC.

The V call is TRBV15, the J call TRBJ1-4; tentative D call: TRBD1 (5 bases). Germline CDR1 LNHNV, CDR2 YYDKDF (reference sequence). The V and J ends lost 0 bases and 4 bases respectively, with 12 bases between them. The CDR3 extends over 16 amino acids. CDR3 region: CATSRDGWGSNEKLFF. In DNA form, the CDR3 reads TGTGCCACCAGCAGAGATGGTTGGGGGAGTAATGAAAAACTGTTTTTT.

This chain joins TRBV9 and TRBJ2-1; D is possibly TRBD1 (6 bases). Germline V gene data show CDR1 as SGDLS and CDR2 as YYNGEE. The CDR3 extends over 16 amino acids. Trimming took 2 bases from V and 0 from J, leaving 12 bases between them. CDR3 loop: CASSVRQVSSYNEQFF. In DNA, the CDR3 is TGTGCCAGCAGCGTTCGACAGGTCAGCTCCTACAATGAGCAGTTCTTC. Full variable domain (remainder filled in from reference TRBV9 and TRBJ2-1): DSGVTQTPKHLITATGQRVTLRCSPRSGDLSVYWYQQSLDQGLQFLIQYYNGEERAKGNILERFSAQQFPDLHSELNLSSLELGDSALYFCASSVRQVSSYNEQFFGPGTRLTVL.

V gene TRBV2 combines with J gene TRBJ2-7; possible D gene TRBD2, 6 bases. The V end was cut by 6 bases, the J end by 0 bases, with 12 bases between. CDR1 is SNHLY, CDR2 FYNNEI, per germline. The CDR3 length is 14 residues. CDR3: CASRSAGFSYEQYF. CDR3 bases: TGTGCCAGCAGGTCGGCGGGGTTCTCCTACGAGCAGTACTTC.

J is TRBJ2-2 and V is TRBV25-1; tentatively, D is TRBD2 (5 bases). V was cut by 7 bases and J by 4 bases, with 10 bases left in between. This CDR3 is 13 amino acids long. The germline V gene encodes CDR1 MGHDK and CDR2 SYGVNS. The CDR3 coding sequence is TGTGCCAGCAACGGGGATCGCACCGGGGAGCTGTTTTTT. Protein: CASNGDRTGELFF.

The chain couples TRBV27 to TRBJ2-2; no definite D call. Trimming stripped 0 bases from V and 4 bases from J, with 9 bases between. Germline V gene lookup returns CDR1 MNHEY and CDR2 SMNVEV (reference sequence). This CDR3 contains 15 residues. DNA of the CDR3: TGTGCCAGCAGTTTATCCGGCCAGTTCACCGGGGAGCTGTTTTTT. This gives the protein CASSLSGQFTGELFF.

The chain joins TRBV18 to TRBJ2-2, with D possibly TRBD1 on 6 matching bases. Germline assignment: CDR1 KGHSH and CDR2 LQKENI. The CDR3 is 14 amino acids. V lost 3 bases and J 2 bases, leaving 7 bases between the germline ends. The CDR3: CASSPGQNTGELFF. CDR3 DNA: TGTGCCAGCTCACCGGGACAAAACACCGGGGAGCTGTTTTTT.

CDR3 region: CASSGVAKNIQYF. CDR3 coding DNA: TGCGCCAGCAGTGGGGTAGCCAAAAACATTCAGTACTTC. The chain couples TRBV4-1 to TRBJ2-4; no reliable D call. CDR1 is MGHRA and CDR2 is YSYEKL in the germline V gene. The V and J ends lost 6 bases and 0 bases respectively, with 6 bases between them. The CDR3 runs to 13 residues.

This chain connects TRBV27 to TRBJ2-3; perhaps TRBD2 as D (5 bases). The V gene's germline CDR1 is MNHEY and CDR2 SMNVEV (reference sequence). The V end lost 7 bases, the J end lost 4 bases, and 21 bases lay between the germline ends. There are 16 residues in the CDR3. In DNA form, the CDR3 reads TGTGCCAGCATCCCGCGGGTGGGAGCCTTCGCAGATACGCAGTATTTT. The encoded protein is CASIPRVGAFADTQYF.

Worth noting for this clone: The sample has other DNA sequences that encode this CDR3 too. The rearrangement joins TRBV5-1 to TRBJ2-1; 12 bases match TRBD2. The CDR3 runs to 15 residues. The V gene end was trimmed by 5 bases and the J gene end by 3 bases; junction bases not matched to a gene: 3. Per the germline V gene, CDR1 is SGHRS and CDR2 is YFSETQ. The CDR3 DNA reads TGCGCCAGCAGGCCGGGACTAGCGGGCTACAATGAGCAGTTCTTC. Its translation is CASRPGLAGYNEQFF. Filled out from reference TRBV5-1 and TRBJ2-1, the complete variable domain reads KAGVTQTPRYLIKTRGQQVTLSCSPISGHRSVSWYQQTPGQGLQFLFEYFSETQRNKGNFPGRFSGRQFSNSRSEMNVSTLELGDSALYLCASRPGLAGYNEQFFGPGTRLTVL.

The J gene is TRBJ2-1, the V gene TRBV7-9, with 13 bases that match TRBD2. Trimming took 5 bases from V and 7 from J; bases not matched to a gene: 8. Germline lookup yields CDR1 SEHNR and CDR2 FQNEAQ (reference sequence). The CDR3 extends over 16 amino acids. This chain's CDR3 is CASSPRLAGGGNEQFF. The CDR3 nucleotides read TGTGCCAGCAGCCCACGACTAGCGGGAGGTGGAAATGAGCAGTTCTTC.

The V and J genes are TRBV11-2 and TRBJ2-2, with D possibly TRBD1 on 6 matching bases. The CDR3 sequence is 13 residues long. CDR1 is SGHAT and CDR2 is FQNNGV in the germline V gene. The V gene lost 6 bases and the J gene lost 1 base, with 6 bases spanning the gap. The CDR3: CASRDRNTGELFF. DNA of the CDR3: TGTGCCAGCAGGGACAGGAACACCGGGGAGCTGTTTTTT.

The gene calls are TRBV27 and TRBJ1-3; no reliable D call. Germline loops: CDR1 MNHEY, CDR2 SMNVEV (reference sequence). This CDR3 spans 14 amino acids. The germline V and J ends were trimmed by 0 bases and 14 bases, with 17 bases remaining between them. The CDR3 here is CASSLSISSGFLYF. The CDR3 bases are TGTGCCAGCAGTTTATCGATATCTTCGGGGTTTTTATATTTT.

V is TRBV28 and J is TRBJ2-7; D remains ambiguous. Germline CDR1 is MDHEN and CDR2 is SYDVKM. Trimming removed 2 bases from V and 0 bases from J, with 11 bases in between. This CDR3 region has 15 residues. CDR3 residues: CASSLVLQSSYEQYF. CDR3 coding DNA: TGTGCCAGCAGTTTAGTACTCCAGAGCTCCTACGAGCAGTACTTC.

The rearrangement uses TRBV27 and TRBJ1-1; D is possibly TRBD1 (5 bases). The germline V gene encodes CDR1 MNHEY and CDR2 SMNVEV (reference sequence). This CDR3 region has 14 residues. V lost 8 bases and J lost 10, with 23 bases in between. In nucleotides, the CDR3 is TGTGCCAGCTCTGTTCTAGGGGCGAGCGGAGTAGCTTTCTTT. Its translation is CASSVLGASGVAFF.

The V gene is TRBV27, the J gene TRBJ2-5, with no clear D. V lost 5 bases and J lost 7, with 14 bases in between. CDR3 length equals 13 residues. The germline gives CDR1 MNHEY, CDR2 SMNVEV (reference sequence). The CDR3 DNA follows: TGTGCCAGCAGTCCGGCATCCCCAGGGACCCAGTACTTC. It yields the protein CASSPASPGTQYF.